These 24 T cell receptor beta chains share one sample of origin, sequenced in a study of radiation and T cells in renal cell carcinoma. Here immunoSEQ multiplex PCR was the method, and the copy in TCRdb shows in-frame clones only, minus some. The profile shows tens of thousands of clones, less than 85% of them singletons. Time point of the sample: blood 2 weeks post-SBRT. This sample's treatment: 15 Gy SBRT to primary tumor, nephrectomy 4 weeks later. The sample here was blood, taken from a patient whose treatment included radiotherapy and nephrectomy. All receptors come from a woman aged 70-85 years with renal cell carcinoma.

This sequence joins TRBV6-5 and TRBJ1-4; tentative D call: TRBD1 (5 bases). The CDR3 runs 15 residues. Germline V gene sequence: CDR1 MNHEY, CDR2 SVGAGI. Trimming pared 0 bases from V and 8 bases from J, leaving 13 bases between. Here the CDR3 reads CASSYSGRAGEKLFF. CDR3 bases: TGTGCCAGCAGTTACTCAGGGAGGGCAGGGGAAAAACTGTTTTTT.

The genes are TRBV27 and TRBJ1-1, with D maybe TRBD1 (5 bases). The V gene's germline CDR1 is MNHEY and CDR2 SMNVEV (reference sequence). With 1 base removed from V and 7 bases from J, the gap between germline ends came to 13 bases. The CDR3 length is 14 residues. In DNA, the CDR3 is TGTGCCAGCAGTTTATGGGCGGGAACAGGTGAAGCTTTCTTT. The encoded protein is CASSLWAGTGEAFF.

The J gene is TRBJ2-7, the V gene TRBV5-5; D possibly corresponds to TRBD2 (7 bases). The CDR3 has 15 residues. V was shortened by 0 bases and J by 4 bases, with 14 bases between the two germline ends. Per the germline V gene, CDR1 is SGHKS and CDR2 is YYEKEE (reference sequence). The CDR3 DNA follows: TGTGCCAGCAGCTTGGTCGCGGGGGCGGGGTACGAGCAGTACTTC. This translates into CASSLVAGAGYEQYF.

CDR3 sequence: CASRLDRGSTEAFF. The DNA of the CDR3 is TGTGCCAGTAGGCTGGACAGGGGGAGCACTGAAGCTTTCTTT. V usage is TRBV19 and J usage is TRBJ1-1; 10 nucleotides agree with TRBD1. There are 14 residues in the CDR3. Germline CDR1 LNHDA, CDR2 SQIVND (reference sequence). With 6 bases clipped from V and 4 bases from J, the junction kept 5 bases outside the gene matches. Drawing the rest from reference TRBV19 and TRBJ1-1, the complete variable domain is DGGITQSPKYLFRKEGQNVTLSCEQNLNHDAMYWYRQDPGQGLRLIYYSQIVNDFQKGDIAEGYSVSREKKESFPLTVTSAQKNPTAFYLCASRLDRGSTEAFFGQGTRLTVV.

DNA of the CDR3: TGTGCCACCAGCAGAGAGGCGACAATTCCCAATCAGCCCCAGCATTTT. As protein: CATSREATIPNQPQHF. The gene calls are TRBV15 and TRBJ1-5; D is unclear. CDR1 is LNHNV, CDR2 YYDKDF, per germline (reference sequence). This CDR3 spans 16 amino acids. V shed 0 bases and J shed 3 bases, with 12 bases lying between them. The whole variable domain, filled in from reference TRBV15 and TRBJ1-5, reads DAMVIQNPRYQVTQFGKPVTLSCSQTLNHNVMYWYQQKSSQAPKLLFHYYDKDFNNEADTPDNFQSRRPNTSFCFLDIRSPGLGDTAMYLCATSREATIPNQPQHFGDGTRLSIL.

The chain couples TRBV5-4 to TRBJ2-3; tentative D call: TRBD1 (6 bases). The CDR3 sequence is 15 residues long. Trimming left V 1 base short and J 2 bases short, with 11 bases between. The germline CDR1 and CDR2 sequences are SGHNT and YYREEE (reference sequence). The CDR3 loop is CASSLSGQPTDTQYF. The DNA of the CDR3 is TGTGCCAGCAGCTTGTCCGGACAGCCCACAGATACGCAGTATTTT.

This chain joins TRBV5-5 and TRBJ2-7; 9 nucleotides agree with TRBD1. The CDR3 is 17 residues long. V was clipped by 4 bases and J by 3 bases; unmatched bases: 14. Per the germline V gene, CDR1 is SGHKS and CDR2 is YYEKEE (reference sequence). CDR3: CASSASGTGNPFYEQYF. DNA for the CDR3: TGTGCCAGCAGCGCCTCCGGGACAGGGAACCCCTTCTACGAGCAGTACTTC.

As DNA, the CDR3 is TGTGCCAGCAGCCCTCATGGCCAGGGCCACCTTAGCTCCTACGAGCAGTACTTC. It codes for CASSPHGQGHLSSYEQYF. The chain combines TRBV7-9 with TRBJ2-7; a possible D gene is TRBD1 (5 bases). The germline CDR1 and CDR2 sequences are SEHNR and FQNEAQ (reference sequence). The CDR3 covers 18 residues. V lost 5 bases to trimming and J lost 0 bases, with 23 bases between them.

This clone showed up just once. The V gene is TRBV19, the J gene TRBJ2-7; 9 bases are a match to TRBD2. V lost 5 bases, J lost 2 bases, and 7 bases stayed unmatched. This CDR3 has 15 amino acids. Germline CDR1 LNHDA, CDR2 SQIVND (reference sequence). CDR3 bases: TGTGCCAGTAGTCTGGGGACTAGCAGGACCTACGAGCAGTACTTC. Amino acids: CASSLGTSRTYEQYF. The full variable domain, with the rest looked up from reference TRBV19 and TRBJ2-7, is DGGITQSPKYLFRKEGQNVTLSCEQNLNHDAMYWYRQDPGQGLRLIYYSQIVNDFQKGDIAEGYSVSREKKESFPLTVTSAQKNPTAFYLCASSLGTSRTYEQYFGPGTRLTVT.

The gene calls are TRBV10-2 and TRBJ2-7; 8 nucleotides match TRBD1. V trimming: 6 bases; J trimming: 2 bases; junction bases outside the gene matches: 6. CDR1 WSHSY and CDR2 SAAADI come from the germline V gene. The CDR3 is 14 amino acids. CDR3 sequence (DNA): TGCGCCAGCAGGCAGGGGGCTCGGACCTACGAGCAGTACTTC. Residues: CASRQGARTYEQYF.

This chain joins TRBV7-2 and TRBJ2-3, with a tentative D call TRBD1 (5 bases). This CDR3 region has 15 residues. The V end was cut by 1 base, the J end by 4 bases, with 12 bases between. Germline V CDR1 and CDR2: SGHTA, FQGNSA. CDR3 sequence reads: CASSLGGISSDTQYF. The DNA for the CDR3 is TGTGCCAGCAGCTTAGGGGGCATATCTTCAGATACGCAGTATTTT.

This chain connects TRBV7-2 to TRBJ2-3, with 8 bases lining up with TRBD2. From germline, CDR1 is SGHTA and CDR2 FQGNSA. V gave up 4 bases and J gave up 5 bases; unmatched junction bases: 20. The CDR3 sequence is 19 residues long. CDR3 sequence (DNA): TGTGCCAGCAGCTCCTCTCACAGCGCGGGAGGTAGGAGCCAAGATACGCAGTATTTT. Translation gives CASSSSHSAGGRSQDTQYF.

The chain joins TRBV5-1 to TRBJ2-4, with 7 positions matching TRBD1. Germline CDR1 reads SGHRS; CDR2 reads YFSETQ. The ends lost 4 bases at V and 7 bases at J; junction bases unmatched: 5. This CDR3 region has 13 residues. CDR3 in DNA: TGCGCCAGCAGCCCAACAGGGGAGAACATTCAGTACTTC. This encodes CASSPTGENIQYF.

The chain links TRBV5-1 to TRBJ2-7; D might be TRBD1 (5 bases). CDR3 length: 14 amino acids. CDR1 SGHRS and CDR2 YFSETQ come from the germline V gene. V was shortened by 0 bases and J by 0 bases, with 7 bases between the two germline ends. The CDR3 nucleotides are TGCGCCAGCAGCTTGGAACAGGACTCCTACGAGCAGTACTTC. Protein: CASSLEQDSYEQYF.

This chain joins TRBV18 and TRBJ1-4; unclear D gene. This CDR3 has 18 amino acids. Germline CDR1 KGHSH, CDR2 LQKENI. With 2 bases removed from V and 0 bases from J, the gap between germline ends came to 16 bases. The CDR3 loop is CASSPSSQTPATNEKLFF. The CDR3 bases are TGTGCCAGCTCACCAAGTTCCCAGACACCTGCAACTAATGAAAAACTGTTTTTT. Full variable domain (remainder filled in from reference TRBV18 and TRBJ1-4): NAGVMQNPRHLVRRRGQEARLRCSPMKGHSHVYWYRQLPEEGLKFMVYLQKENIIDESGMPKERFSAEFPKEGPSILRIQQVVRGDSAAYFCASSPSSQTPATNEKLFFGSGTQLSVL.

CDR3 sequence (DNA): TGTGCCAGCACCAACAGGGGACAGAAGGCTTTCTTT. The encoded protein is CASTNRGQKAFF. The chain has TRBV6-6 and TRBJ1-1, with 7 nucleotides matching TRBD1. V lost 7 bases, J lost 11 bases, and 10 bases stayed unmatched. The germline V gene encodes CDR1 MNHNY and CDR2 SVGAGI (reference sequence). CDR3 length: 12 residues.

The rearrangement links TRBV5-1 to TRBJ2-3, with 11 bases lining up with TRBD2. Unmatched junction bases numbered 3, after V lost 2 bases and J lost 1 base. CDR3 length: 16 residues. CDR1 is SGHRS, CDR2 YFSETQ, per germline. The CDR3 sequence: CASSFSGRAGTDTQYF. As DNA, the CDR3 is TGCGCCAGCAGCTTTAGCGGGAGGGCCGGCACAGATACGCAGTATTTT.

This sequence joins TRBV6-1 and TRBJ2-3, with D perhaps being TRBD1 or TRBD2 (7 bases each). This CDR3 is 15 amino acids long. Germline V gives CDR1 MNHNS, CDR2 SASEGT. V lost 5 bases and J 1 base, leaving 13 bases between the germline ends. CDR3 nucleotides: TGTGCCAGCAGTACAGGGGCGGGGGGCACAGATACGCAGTATTTT. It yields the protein CASSTGAGGTDTQYF.

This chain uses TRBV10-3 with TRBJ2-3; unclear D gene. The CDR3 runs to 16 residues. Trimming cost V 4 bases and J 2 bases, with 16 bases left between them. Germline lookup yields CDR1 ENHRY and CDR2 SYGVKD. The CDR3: CAISGMVTALTDTQYF. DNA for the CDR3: TGTGCCATCAGTGGAATGGTTACTGCCCTCACAGATACGCAGTATTTT.

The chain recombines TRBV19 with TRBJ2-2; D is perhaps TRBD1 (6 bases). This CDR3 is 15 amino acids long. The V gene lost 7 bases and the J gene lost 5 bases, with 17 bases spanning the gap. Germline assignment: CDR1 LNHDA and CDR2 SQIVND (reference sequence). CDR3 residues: CASNELGRGTGELFF. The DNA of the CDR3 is TGTGCCAGTAACGAGCTAGGAAGGGGGACCGGGGAGCTGTTTTTT.

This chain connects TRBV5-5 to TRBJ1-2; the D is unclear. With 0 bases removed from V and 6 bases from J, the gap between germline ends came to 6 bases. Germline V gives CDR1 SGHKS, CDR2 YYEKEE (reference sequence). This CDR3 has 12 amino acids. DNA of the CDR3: TGTGCCAGCAGCTTGGCCAGAGATGGCTACACCTTC. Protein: CASSLARDGYTF. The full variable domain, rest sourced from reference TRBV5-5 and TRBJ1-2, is DAGVTQSPTHLIKTRGQQVTLRCSPISGHKSVSWYQQVLGQGPQFIFQYYEKEERGRGNFPDRFSARQFPNYSSELNVNALLLGDSALYLCASSLARDGYTFGSGTRLTVV.

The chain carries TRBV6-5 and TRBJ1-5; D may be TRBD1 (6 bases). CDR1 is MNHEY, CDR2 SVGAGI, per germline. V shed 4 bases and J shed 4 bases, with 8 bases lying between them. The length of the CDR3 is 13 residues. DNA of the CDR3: TGTGCCAGCAGTTCAACAGGGAATCAGCCCCAGCATTTT. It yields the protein CASSSTGNQPQHF.

The DNA of the CDR3 is TGTGCCAGCAGCTTACGACAGACCTACGAGCAGTACTTC. This codes for CASSLRQTYEQYF. The rearrangement links TRBV11-2 to TRBJ2-7; D possibly corresponds to TRBD1 (5 bases). Trimming took 2 bases from V and 2 from J, leaving 7 bases between them. Per germline, CDR1 SGHAT and CDR2 FQNNGV. CDR3 size: 13 residues.

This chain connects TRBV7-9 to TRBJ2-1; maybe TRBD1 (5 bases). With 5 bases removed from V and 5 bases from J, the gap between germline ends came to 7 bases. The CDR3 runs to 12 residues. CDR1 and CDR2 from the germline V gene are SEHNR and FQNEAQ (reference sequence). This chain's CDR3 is CASSLTDNEQFF. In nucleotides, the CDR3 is TGTGCCAGCAGCCTGACAGACAATGAGCAGTTCTTC.